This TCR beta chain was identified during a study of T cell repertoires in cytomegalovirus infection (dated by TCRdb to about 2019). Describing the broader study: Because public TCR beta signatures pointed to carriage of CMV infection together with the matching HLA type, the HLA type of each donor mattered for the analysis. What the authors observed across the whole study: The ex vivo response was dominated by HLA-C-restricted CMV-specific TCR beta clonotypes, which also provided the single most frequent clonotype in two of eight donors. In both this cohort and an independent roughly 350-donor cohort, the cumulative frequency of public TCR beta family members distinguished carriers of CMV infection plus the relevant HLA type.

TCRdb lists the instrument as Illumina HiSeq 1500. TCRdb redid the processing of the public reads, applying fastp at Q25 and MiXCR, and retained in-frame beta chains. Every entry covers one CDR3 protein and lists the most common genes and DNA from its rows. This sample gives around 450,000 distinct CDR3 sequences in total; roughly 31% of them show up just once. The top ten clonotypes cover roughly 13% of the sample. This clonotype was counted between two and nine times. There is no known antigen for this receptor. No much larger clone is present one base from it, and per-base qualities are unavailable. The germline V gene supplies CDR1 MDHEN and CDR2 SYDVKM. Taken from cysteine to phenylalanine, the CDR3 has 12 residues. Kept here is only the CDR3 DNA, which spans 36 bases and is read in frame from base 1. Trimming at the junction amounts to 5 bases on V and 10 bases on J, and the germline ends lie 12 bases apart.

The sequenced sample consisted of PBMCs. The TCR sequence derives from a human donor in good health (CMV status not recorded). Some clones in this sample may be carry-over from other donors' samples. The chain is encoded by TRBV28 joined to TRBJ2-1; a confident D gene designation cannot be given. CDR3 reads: CASSQQRTEQFF. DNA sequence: TGTGCCAGCAGTCAACAGCGCACGGAGCAGTTCTTC.